The 7 T cell receptor beta chains presented below share a single source sample, sequenced in a study of early T cells in non-severe SARS-CoV-2 infection (dated by TCRdb to the early 2020s). Receptors were amplified or captured by 5' RACE. The reads were generated on a NextSeq 500. TCRdb handled the public reads itself, with Q25 trimming in fastp and clone calling in MiXCR, and kept productive beta chains. Every CDR3 protein is listed once, alongside the most common genes and DNA of its rows. This sample lists 30,000 to 40,000 distinct CDR3 sequences; around 6.8% were detected once. The ten largest clonotypes hold 13% of the sample. The sequences come from whole blood, collected at baseline. These receptors came from an adult who was a healthcare worker with PCR-confirmed SARS-CoV-2 infection or an uninfected control (not recorded which).

This clonotype has ten or more counts. The chain uses TRBV7-9 and TRBJ2-1, with 7 bases aligning to TRBD1. With 1 base clipped from V and 10 bases from J, the junction kept 1 base outside the gene matches. CDR3 length: 12 amino acids. Germline CDR1 is SEHNR and CDR2 is FQNEAQ (reference sequence). The DNA of the CDR3 is TGTGCCAGCAGCTTAGAGGGACAGGAGCAGTTCTTC. Its protein product is CASSLEGQEQFF.

The J gene is TRBJ2-3, the V gene TRBV20-1; D assignment may be TRBD1 or TRBD2 (5 bases each). Germline-derived CDR1 and CDR2 are DFQATT and SNEGSKA (reference sequence). Trimming cost V 1 base and J 6 bases, with 14 bases left between them. The CDR3 is made up of 14 amino acids. The DNA for the CDR3 is TGCAGTGCTAGAGGACAGTGGGACCCGGATACGCAGTATTTT. Translation: CSARGQWDPDTQYF.

This clonotype has only a few counts. The V gene is TRBV18, the J gene TRBJ2-2; D unresolved. This CDR3 is 13 amino acids long. The ends were cut back, 4 bases at V and 0 bases at J, with 3 bases in the middle. Germline lookup yields CDR1 KGHSH and CDR2 LQKENI. CDR3 residues: CASSQTNTGELFF. Written as DNA, the CDR3 is TGTGCCAGCTCACAGACGAACACCGGGGAGCTGTTTTTT.

A note on this clonotype: This may arise from a read error, as a much more abundant clone is one base away. This chain joins TRBV6-2 or TRBV6-3 and TRBJ2-4; weak D call: TRBD2 (6 bases). Looked up from germline, CDR1 is MNHEY and CDR2 is SVGEGT. The V end lost 7 bases, the J end lost 7 bases, and 23 bases lay between the germline ends. The CDR3 is 16 residues long. The CDR3 spells CASTIVFGGGVNIQYF. In DNA, the CDR3 is TGTGCCAGCACAATTGTATTCGGGGGTGGTGTCAACATTCAGTACTTC.

A few counts support this clonotype. V is TRBV7-2 and J is TRBJ2-7; D is unclear. V was trimmed by 8 bases and J by 1 base, leaving 12 bases between them. This CDR3 comprises 13 residues. The germline V gene has CDR1 SGHTA and CDR2 FQGNSA. Here the CDR3 DNA reads TGTGCCAGCCGAAAGGACCCTTCCTACGAGCAGTACTTC. Translating gives CASRKDPSYEQYF.

This clonotype was detected ten times or more. The chain links TRBV20-1 to TRBJ2-1; D unresolved. The CDR3 spans 13 residues. V was shortened by 3 bases and J by 8 bases, with 14 bases between the two germline ends. In germline, CDR1 is DFQATT, CDR2 SNEGSKA (reference sequence). The CDR3 region is CSARFRVNYEQFF. The CDR3 region has the DNA TGCAGTGCTAGGTTCCGGGTGAACTATGAGCAGTTCTTC.

This clonotype was detected a few times. The chain carries TRBV6-2 or TRBV6-3 and TRBJ2-4, with D unclear. The V and J ends lost 6 bases and 8 bases respectively, with 20 bases between them. Germline V lookup: CDR1 MNHEY, CDR2 SVGEGT. There are 15 residues in the CDR3. CDR3 sequence: CASSHRRQREYIQYF. In DNA, the CDR3 is TGTGCCAGCAGCCACAGACGTCAACGTGAGTACATTCAGTACTTC.